These 13 T cell receptor beta chains were all obtained from the same sample, sequenced in a study of shared clonotypes between healthy human individuals. Assay used: immunoSEQ multiplex PCR; TCRdb lists only in-frame clones, some missing. The data contain some 1 million clones, around 76% of them seen just once; the ten biggest clones take up about 1.4%. The sequenced sample consisted of memory CD4+ T cells sorted from blood. Subset specified: CD45RA-negative fraction. Source of these receptors: a young man in good health.

The CDR3 loop is CASRQDTGPSYEQYF. The CDR3 DNA is TGTGCCAGCCGTCAAGACACTGGCCCCTCCTACGAGCAGTACTTC. The chain employs TRBV6-6 and TRBJ2-7; D gene ambiguous. The CDR3 is made up of 15 amino acids. Germline V lookup: CDR1 MNHNY, CDR2 SVGAGI (reference sequence). V shed 8 bases and J shed 0 bases, with 17 bases lying between them.

This clone was seen a few times. This sample also contains other DNA sequences that code for the same CDR3. The rearrangement links TRBV9 to TRBJ2-2; unclear D gene. The CDR3 consists of 14 residues. Germline V lookup: CDR1 SGDLS, CDR2 YYNGEE. V was shortened by 0 bases and J by 1 base, with 4 bases between the two germline ends. CDR3 in DNA: TGTGCCAGCAGCGTAGGGGGGAACACCGGGGAGCTGTTTTTT. It codes for CASSVGGNTGELFF.

The DNA for the CDR3 is TGTGCCATTCCGGGACTCCTGTCCGCCGAGCAGTACTTC. It is translated as CAIPGLLSAEQYF. V and J are TRBV6-7 and TRBJ2-7; tentatively, D is TRBD2 (6 bases). TRBV6-7 is marked as an open reading frame, function uncertain. CDR3 length: 13 amino acids. Trimming pared 10 bases from V and 6 bases from J, leaving 19 bases between.

This rearrangement joins TRBV9 to TRBJ2-5; D perhaps matches TRBD1 (5 bases). Per germline, CDR1 SGDLS and CDR2 YYNGEE. The CDR3 consists of 19 residues. Trimming took off 0 bases at V and 3 bases at J, with 24 bases between the two ends. CDR3 DNA sequence: TGTGCCAGCAGCGTAGGGGCAGGGTGGCCGGTTGGACGGGAAGAGACCCAGTACTTC. Translation gives CASSVGAGWPVGREETQYF.

V and J are TRBV6-1 and TRBJ1-5; 7 bases map to TRBD1. Germline CDR1 reads MNHNS; CDR2 reads SASEGT. V shed 7 bases and J 1 base; nucleotides not matched to a gene: 4. The CDR3 loop spans 14 amino acids. The CDR3 loop is CASKQGRSNQPQHF. The CDR3 DNA reads TGTGCCAGCAAACAGGGGAGGAGCAATCAGCCCCAGCATTTT.

The genes are TRBV6-5 and TRBJ2-1; 12 bases map to TRBD1. After removal of 3 bases from V and 5 bases from J, the junction contained 5 bases not matched to a gene. Germline values: CDR1 MNHEY, CDR2 SVGAGI. The CDR3 has 16 amino acids. The CDR3 reads CASSYAGTGGHNEQFF. CDR3 coding DNA: TGTGCCAGCAGTTATGCCGGGACAGGGGGCCACAATGAGCAGTTCTTC.

V and J are TRBV2 and TRBJ2-6, with 7 nucleotides matching TRBD1. Trimming took 6 bases from V and 1 from J; bases not matched to a gene: 9. The CDR3 is 17 residues long. The germline CDR1 and CDR2 sequences are SNHLY and FYNNEI. The CDR3 DNA reads as TGTGCCAGCAGCCGGACAGGTAGCCAATCTGGGGCCAACGTCCTGACTTTC. Protein product: CASSRTGSQSGANVLTF.

V is TRBV6-6 and J is TRBJ2-1, with 7 bases matching TRBD1. The junction had 16 bases not matched to a gene; V was cut back by 7 bases and J by 7 bases. CDR3 length: 16 residues. The germline V gene encodes CDR1 MNHNY and CDR2 SVGAGI (reference sequence). CDR3 region: CASTLGIQGSRNEQFF. The CDR3 bases are TGTGCCAGCACCCTAGGCATACAGGGGAGTCGGAATGAGCAGTTCTTC.

This clone was seen more than once but under ten times. The chain has TRBV9 and TRBJ1-6, with TRBD1 as a possible D gene (5 bases). Trimming took 3 bases from V and 8 from J, leaving 12 bases between them. The V gene's germline CDR1 is SGDLS and CDR2 YYNGEE. This CDR3 has 14 amino acids. CDR3 nucleotides: TGTGCCAGCAGCGCTGAGGGGATCTATTCACCCCTCCACTTT. This gives the protein CASSAEGIYSPLHF.

This chain joins TRBV28 and TRBJ1-2, with 7 positions matching TRBD1. The trim removed 10 bases at V and 2 bases at J, leaving 4 bases unmatched. This CDR3 comprises 12 residues. Germline CDR1 and CDR2: MDHEN and SYDVKM. CDR3: CATPGQNYGYTF. The DNA for the CDR3 is TGTGCCACCCCGGGACAGAACTATGGCTACACCTTC.

Points on this clone: Just one base apart from a much larger clone, this may be a read error. The same CDR3 is also encoded by other DNA sequences in this sample. The genes are TRBV11-3 and TRBJ2-7; 7 bases match TRBD1. The CDR3 consists of 13 residues. Germline lookup yields CDR1 SGHNT and CDR2 YENEEA. V was clipped by 5 bases and J by 2 bases; unmatched bases: 3. The CDR3 region is CASSRGQTYEQYF. DNA for the CDR3: TGTGCCAGCAGCCGGGGACAGACCTACGAGCAGTACTTC.

The CDR3: CASSLGRGVAGREQFF. DNA for the CDR3: TGTGCCAGCAGCTTAGGGAGAGGGGTAGCAGGGAGGGAGCAGTTCTTC. V is TRBV7-2 and J is TRBJ2-1, with D tentatively TRBD2 (6 bases). The CDR3 runs to 16 residues. V was pared by 1 base and J by 10 bases, with 20 bases between. The germline V gene has CDR1 SGHTA and CDR2 FQGNSA.

The chain uses TRBV29-1 and TRBJ2-5; D remains unclear. Germline CDR1 and CDR2: SQVTM and ANQGSEA. The V end lost 8 bases, the J end lost 5 bases, and 15 bases lay between the germline ends. The CDR3 is 12 amino acids. CDR3 sequence reads: CSFGPGSETQYF. CDR3 sequence (DNA): TGCAGCTTCGGTCCCGGTAGCGAGACCCAGTACTTC.